A single sample is the source of the 13 T cell receptor beta chains below, sequenced in a study of blood T cell repertoires in COVID-19. Profiling relied on immunoSEQ multiplex PCR, and the TCRdb table lists in-frame clones only, not all of them. The repertoire includes around 200,000 clones, 65% to 90% of them detected once, and around 4.7% sits in the top ten. Sequencing was done on a sample of peripheral blood. The receptors derive from a human donor in a cohort sampled during active COVID-19.

CDR3 protein: CASSLGRGGGYEQYF. CDR3 bases: TGTGCCAGCAGCTTGGGGCGGGGAGGGGGCTACGAGCAGTACTTC. The chain carries TRBV5-4 and TRBJ2-7, with D perhaps matching TRBD2 (7 bases). The CDR3 loop spans 15 amino acids. Trimming shortened V by 0 bases and J by 3 bases, and 13 bases separated the two germline ends. Germline CDR1 and CDR2: SGHNT and YYREEE (reference sequence).

This chain uses TRBV29-1 with TRBJ2-7, with D perhaps matching TRBD2 (6 bases). This CDR3 comprises 12 residues. Germline V gives CDR1 SQVTM, CDR2 ANQGSEA. V was cut by 4 bases and J by 3 bases, with 10 bases left in between. The CDR3 nucleotides are TGCAGCGTTGTCGGGGGAAACTACGAGCAGTACTTC. Its translation is CSVVGGNYEQYF.

CDR3 region: CASSPGDGAYGYTF. The CDR3 coding sequence is TGCGCCAGCAGCCCAGGGGACGGGGCCTATGGCTACACCTTC. The rearrangement joins TRBV5-1 to TRBJ1-2; a weak D match, TRBD1 (6 bases). Germline values: CDR1 SGHRS, CDR2 YFSETQ. The V gene lost 4 bases and the J gene lost 4 bases, with 14 bases spanning the gap. This CDR3 comprises 14 residues.

Points on this clone: The sample has other DNA sequences that encode this CDR3 too. The V gene is TRBV11-3, the J gene TRBJ2-1; a possible D gene is TRBD2 (6 bases). Trimming left V 5 bases short and J 0 bases short, with 23 bases between. This CDR3 is 19 amino acids long. Looked up from germline, CDR1 is SGHNT and CDR2 is YENEEA. The CDR3 sequence is CASSPGGAGGPGSYNEQFF. Written as DNA, the CDR3 is TGTGCCAGCAGCCCCGGGGGAGCAGGAGGGCCGGGCTCCTACAATGAGCAGTTCTTC.

This clone came up once. The chain is built from TRBV28 and TRBJ2-7; 11 bases match TRBD1. The CDR3 has 15 amino acids. V gave up 1 base and J gave up 11 bases; unmatched junction bases: 10. Germline V lookup: CDR1 MDHEN, CDR2 SYDVKM. DNA of the CDR3: TGTGCCAGCAGTTTATCGAGGACAGGGGGCCCTATGAAGTACTTC. Amino acids: CASSLSRTGGPMKYF. Variable domain in full (rest from reference TRBV28 and TRBJ2-7): DVKVTQSSRYLVKRTGEKVFLECVQDMDHENMFWYRQDPGLGLRLIYFSYDVKMKEKGDIPEGYSVSREKKERFSLILESASTNQTSMYLCASSLSRTGGPMKYFGPGTRLTVT.

The V call is TRBV6-5, the J call TRBJ1-5; D might be TRBD1 (5 bases). This CDR3 comprises 15 residues. Germline V gives CDR1 MNHEY, CDR2 SVGAGI. V dropped 8 bases and J dropped 7 bases, with 21 bases sitting between them. CDR3 DNA sequence: TGTGCCAGCTGTCGGGACTTTAGGACCGGACAGCCCCAGCATTTT. Its translation is CASCRDFRTGQPQHF.

The gene calls are TRBV9 and TRBJ2-7; TRBD2 is a possible D gene (6 bases). The CDR3 is 14 residues long. Trimming removed 3 bases at V and 2 bases at J, with 12 bases between. Germline V gene sequence: CDR1 SGDLS, CDR2 YYNGEE. CDR3 protein: CASSETSYTYEQYF. CDR3 sequence (DNA): TGTGCCAGCAGCGAAACTAGCTATACCTACGAGCAGTACTTC.

This chain links TRBV10-3 with TRBJ2-7; a weak D match, TRBD1 (5 bases). The CDR3 spans 13 residues. CDR1 and CDR2 (germline): ENHRY, SYGVKD. Deletions cut 4 bases from V and 0 bases from J, with 7 bases between. CDR3 residues: CAISADSSYEQYF. CDR3 in DNA: TGTGCCATCAGTGCAGACAGCTCCTACGAGCAGTACTTC.

V gene TRBV18 combines with J gene TRBJ2-7; D gene ambiguous. The CDR3 extends over 13 amino acids. V was pared by 3 bases and J by 1 base, with 7 bases between. Looked up from germline, CDR1 is KGHSH and CDR2 is LQKENI. CDR3 amino acids: CASSPTESYEQYF. Here the CDR3 DNA reads TGTGCCAGCTCACCGACGGAGTCCTACGAGCAGTACTTC.

V usage is TRBV30 and J usage is TRBJ1-5; 8 bases are shared with TRBD1. Looked up from germline, CDR1 is GTSNPN and CDR2 is SVGIG (reference sequence). Trimming cost V 3 bases and J 0 bases; bases outside gene matches: 4. CDR3 length equals 15 residues. Here the CDR3 DNA reads TGTGCCTGGAGGACAGGGGCATCTAGCAATCAGCCCCAGCATTTT. Its protein product is CAWRTGASSNQPQHF.

This clone showed up many times. This chain links TRBV28 with TRBJ2-1, with 7 nucleotides matching TRBD2. V dropped 4 bases and J dropped 1; count of bases not matched to a gene: 10. CDR3 length: 17 residues. Germline V gene lookup returns CDR1 MDHEN and CDR2 SYDVKM. The CDR3 here is CASSYPSGDLSYNEQFF. DNA for the CDR3: TGTGCCAGCAGTTACCCCAGCGGGGACTTATCCTACAATGAGCAGTTCTTC.

The CDR3 region has the DNA TGTGCCAGCAGCTCCGTAGCGGGAGGGAGGGGCGAGCAGTACTTC. Encoded protein: CASSSVAGGRGEQYF. The V call is TRBV7-3, the J call TRBJ2-7; 11 nucleotides align to TRBD2. CDR1 and CDR2 (germline): SGHTA, FQGTGA. Unmatched junction bases numbered 8, after V lost 4 bases and J lost 6 bases. The CDR3 contains 15 residues.

The J gene is TRBJ2-7, the V gene TRBV27, with D tentatively TRBD2 (5 bases). Germline-derived CDR1 and CDR2 are MNHEY and SMNVEV (reference sequence). The V and J ends lost 2 bases and 6 bases respectively, with 8 bases between them. The CDR3 is made up of 12 amino acids. The CDR3 here is CASSLGGIEQYF. The CDR3 DNA is TGTGCCAGCAGTTTAGGAGGCATCGAGCAGTACTTC.